This record concerns one T cell receptor beta chain sequence. Antigen unknown. The data were taken from a study of T cell responses to AZD1222 COVID-19 vaccine. Study-wide points: Repertoire sampling occurred only after the peak T cell response. Spike-specific TCR breadth rose after two AZD1222 doses, and depth rose as well. Females made up more of the donors, who were largely white British, and clonal diversity may have come out too low. Reportedly, nearly half of unique spike TCRs recognized epitopes outside B.1.351/B.1.1.7 mutations.

Germline values: CDR1 MNHNS, CDR2 SASEGT. The CDR3 contains 13 residues. Trimming stripped 2 bases from V and 2 bases from J, with 4 bases between. Clones were sequenced by immunoSEQ multiplex PCR, and TCRdb holds only the in-frame ones, with some missing. Of around 99,000 clones in the sample, around nine tenths were seen once. The material sequenced was peripheral blood, taken on day 0 of AZD1222 vaccination. The clonotype comes from an adult in good health. The chain combines TRBV6-1 with TRBJ1-5; D uncertain. CDR3 coding DNA: TGTGCCAGCAGTGAATCCGGCAATCAGCCCCAGCATTTT. It specifies CASSESGNQPQHF.